This T cell receptor beta chain was captured in a study of blood T cell repertoires in COVID-19. This study enrolled people aged about 18 to 100 from about 24 US geographic areas. Self-reported history from a screening survey and questionnaire set each donor's cohort. Each recovered donor of Cohort 3 presented with two negative PCRs, clearance, or symptom resolution. Under the authors' procedure: Amplification of reference gene primers was used by the study to estimate nucleated cell counts. Produced via immunoSEQ multiplex PCR; TCRdb's table is partial and in-frame only. V, J and clone size are those of that table, while D and trimming were read from the DNA. The sample records some 510,000 clones, roughly 90% being singletons. This TCR was recovered from a woman aged 40 to 49 who had recovered from COVID-19. Sequenced: PBMCs or T cells enriched from blood (not recorded which).

Here the CDR3 reads CASSGYSTGGTDTQYF. The CDR3 DNA follows: TGTGCCAGCAGCGGCTACTCCACAGGGGGTACAGATACGCAGTATTTT. The rearrangement links TRBV9 to TRBJ2-3, with 8 nucleotides matching TRBD1. V lost 3 bases and J lost 3; bases outside the gene matches: 9. Germline CDR1 reads SGDLS; CDR2 reads YYNGEE. The CDR3 consists of 16 residues.